Below, 18 T cell receptor beta chains from the same sample are listed, as sequenced in a study of T cell responses to AZD1222 COVID-19 vaccine. Sequenced by immunoSEQ multiplex PCR; TCRdb stores in-frame clones only, minus some. The profile covers more than 100,000 clones, with approximately 93% appearing a single time and 5% to 5.5% taken by the ten largest. Sequenced here: peripheral blood, sampled on day 0 of AZD1222 vaccination. These receptor sequences come from an adult in good health.

V and J are TRBV10-3 and TRBJ2-7; D gene uncertain. Germline values: CDR1 ENHRY, CDR2 SYGVKD. Trimming shortened V by 2 bases and J by 3 bases, and 2 bases separated the two germline ends. The CDR3 is made up of 11 amino acids. CDR3 amino acids: CAISEGYEQYF. For the CDR3, the DNA is TGTGCCATCAGTGAGGGCTACGAGCAGTACTTC.

V is TRBV7-9 and J is TRBJ1-1; TRBD1 agrees at 7 bases. This CDR3 spans 14 amino acids. The V gene end was trimmed by 5 bases and the J gene end by 5 bases; junction bases not matched to a gene: 8. The V gene's germline CDR1 is SEHNR and CDR2 FQNEAQ (reference sequence). For the CDR3, the DNA is TGTGCCAGCAGCATCCAAGGGGGCTTAACTGAAGCTTTCTTT. Amino acid sequence: CASSIQGGLTEAFF.

The chain employs TRBV7-9 and TRBJ1-1; 7 nucleotides align to TRBD1. Germline CDR1 is SEHNR and CDR2 is FQNEAQ (reference sequence). This CDR3 has 13 amino acids. Trimming removed 3 bases from V and 4 bases from J; junction bases left unmatched: 2. The CDR3 protein is CASSFAGGTEAFF. In DNA, the CDR3 is TGTGCCAGCAGCTTCGCAGGGGGCACTGAAGCTTTCTTT.

In this sample, this clone turned up once. The V call is TRBV6-2 or TRBV6-3, the J call TRBJ2-1; 11 nucleotides agree with TRBD2. In germline, CDR1 is MNHEY, CDR2 SVGEGT. V shed 2 bases and J 0 bases; nucleotides not matched to a gene: 6. CDR3 length equals 18 residues. CDR3 bases: TGTGCCAGCAGTTACACCCTAGCGGGAGGTTTCTCCTACAATGAGCAGTTCTTC. Its protein is CASSYTLAGGFSYNEQFF.

The chain recombines TRBV27 with TRBJ1-1; a weak D match, TRBD1 (6 bases). Germline-derived CDR1 and CDR2 are MNHEY and SMNVEV (reference sequence). This CDR3 has 13 residues. The V and J ends lost 6 bases and 3 bases respectively, with 11 bases between them. CDR3 sequence reads: CASRTGRHTEAFF. The CDR3 bases are TGTGCCAGCAGAACAGGGCGGCACACTGAAGCTTTCTTT.

V usage is TRBV11-3 and J usage is TRBJ1-6; D ambiguous. In germline, CDR1 is SGHNT, CDR2 YENEEA. V was shortened by 2 bases and J by 9 bases, with 8 bases between the two germline ends. The CDR3 is 13 amino acids. The CDR3 DNA reads TGTGCCAGCAGCTTAAATAAGCGTTCACCCCTCCACTTT. Amino acid sequence: CASSLNKRSPLHF.

The chain carries TRBV20-1 and TRBJ2-5, with 9 nucleotides matching TRBD2. Per the germline V gene, CDR1 is DFQATT and CDR2 is SNEGSKA (reference sequence). The CDR3 runs 15 residues. V lost 3 bases, J lost 4 bases, and 9 bases stayed unmatched. The CDR3 nucleotides are TGCAGTGCTAGTATCCCGGGACTAGCTTTAGAGACCCAGTACTTC. Translation gives CSASIPGLALETQYF.

The chain recombines TRBV19 with TRBJ1-1; the D is unclear. The CDR3 totals 14 residues. Germline CDR1 and CDR2: LNHDA and SQIVND (reference sequence). The ends were cut back, 6 bases at V and 3 bases at J, with 14 bases in the middle. The CDR3 is CASSPPVGYTEAFF. The CDR3 region has the DNA TGTGCCAGTAGCCCCCCTGTAGGCTACACTGAAGCTTTCTTT.

For the CDR3, the DNA is TGTGCCAGCAGCTTGGCCAACGGTCTGAACACTGAAGCTTTCTTT. Its translation is CASSLANGLNTEAFF. The chain is built from TRBV5-4 and TRBJ1-1; D remains ambiguous. With 0 bases removed from V and 0 bases from J, the gap between germline ends came to 9 bases. Germline V CDR1 and CDR2: SGHNT, YYREEE (reference sequence). The CDR3 consists of 15 residues.

This clone was counted a single time. J is TRBJ2-1 and V is TRBV6-5, with 13 positions matching TRBD2. The CDR3 totals 15 residues. V trimming: 7 bases; J trimming: 10 bases; junction bases outside the gene matches: 10. Germline CDR1 MNHEY, CDR2 SVGAGI. This CDR3 reads CASTLLAGGIREQFF. The CDR3 DNA sequence: TGTGCCAGCACCCTACTAGCGGGAGGGATAAGGGAGCAGTTCTTC.

This chain connects TRBV7-8 to TRBJ2-7; D remains ambiguous. CDR1 and CDR2 from the germline V gene are SGHVS and FQNEAQ. With 5 bases removed from V and 1 base from J, the gap between germline ends came to 12 bases. The CDR3 loop spans 14 amino acids. CDR3 region: CASSRSSISYEQYF. The DNA for the CDR3 is TGTGCCAGCAGCCGATCATCTATTTCCTACGAGCAGTACTTC. Filled out from reference TRBV7-8 and TRBJ2-7, the complete variable domain reads GAGVSQSPRYKVAKRGQDVALRCDPISGHVSLFWYQQALGQGPEFLTYFQNEAQLDKSGLPSDRFFAERPEGSVSTLKIQRTQQEDSAVYLCASSRSSISYEQYFGPGTRLTVT.

This chain links TRBV19 with TRBJ1-5; no clear D. Germline CDR1 and CDR2: LNHDA and SQIVND (reference sequence). This CDR3 comprises 14 residues. Trimming left V 4 bases short and J 0 bases short, with 7 bases between. CDR3 sequence: CASSRTASNQPQHF. DNA of the CDR3: TGTGCCAGTAGTAGGACTGCTAGCAATCAGCCCCAGCATTTT. The whole variable domain, filled in from reference TRBV19 and TRBJ1-5, reads DGGITQSPKYLFRKEGQNVTLSCEQNLNHDAMYWYRQDPGQGLRLIYYSQIVNDFQKGDIAEGYSVSREKKESFPLTVTSAQKNPTAFYLCASSRTASNQPQHFGDGTRLSIL.

The chain is built from TRBV7-9 and TRBJ1-5; D is ambiguous. The V and J ends lost 1 base and 3 bases respectively, with 4 bases between them. CDR1 SEHNR and CDR2 FQNEAQ come from the germline V gene (reference sequence). This CDR3 has 13 residues. The CDR3 sequence is CASSLEFNQPQHF. Here the CDR3 DNA reads TGTGCCAGCAGCTTAGAATTCAATCAGCCCCAGCATTTT.

The J gene is TRBJ1-2, the V gene TRBV7-6; D possibly corresponds to TRBD1 (5 bases). The germline V gene encodes CDR1 SGHVS and CDR2 FNYEAQ. The CDR3 length is 12 residues. Between the trimmed V and J ends, which lost 8 bases and 8 bases, there was a span of 15 bases. The CDR3 DNA is TGTGCCAGCTCCAAGGGGAGTGGCGGCTACACCTTC. Amino acids: CASSKGSGGYTF.

The chain recombines TRBV5-5 with TRBJ2-3; 7 bases are shared with TRBD1. V shed 4 bases, J shed 2 bases, and the junction held 10 bases outside the gene matches. The CDR3 runs 16 residues. Looked up from germline, CDR1 is SGHKS and CDR2 is YYEKEE (reference sequence). The DNA of the CDR3 is TGTGCCAGCAGCCGCTTTGACAGGGTTAACACAGATACGCAGTATTTT. Protein: CASSRFDRVNTDTQYF.

This chain connects TRBV10-3 to TRBJ1-1; 9 bases map to TRBD1. The CDR3 is 17 amino acids. Germline-derived CDR1 and CDR2 are ENHRY and SYGVKD. Trimming cost V 5 bases and J 2 bases; bases outside gene matches: 12. The CDR3 DNA sequence: TGTGCCATCAGTACTCTCGCCGCGGGACAGGGTAACACTGAAGCTTTCTTT. This translates into CAISTLAAGQGNTEAFF.

This sequence joins TRBV11-2 and TRBJ2-1; D remains ambiguous. The V gene lost 5 bases and the J gene lost 8 bases, with 7 bases spanning the gap. The CDR3 extends over 11 amino acids. Germline V gives CDR1 SGHAT, CDR2 FQNNGV. This chain's CDR3 is CASSVADEQFF. CDR3 nucleotide sequence: TGTGCCAGCAGCGTGGCGGATGAGCAGTTCTTC.

The rearrangement links TRBV7-9 to TRBJ1-2, with 11 bases that match TRBD1. Germline CDR1 reads SEHNR; CDR2 reads FQNEAQ (reference sequence). There are 15 residues in the CDR3. The junction had 6 bases not matched to a gene; V was cut back by 5 bases and J by 4 bases. The CDR3 DNA reads as TGTGCCAGCAGCCCTGGGACAGGGGGGCCCTATGGCTACACCTTC. Translated: CASSPGTGGPYGYTF.